Listed below are T cell receptor beta chains from one sample, sequenced in a study of blood T cell repertoires in COVID-19. Only in-frame clones appear in the TCRdb table, and some are missing; sequencing was by immunoSEQ multiplex PCR. The data contain tens of thousands of clones, approximately 92% of them singletons. Source material: peripheral blood. These receptors all come from a man in his 60s with acute or convalescent COVID-19. The CDR3 runs from the conserved cysteine through the conserved F or W. D genes are given only for firm matches. The size field is filled for only some rows; it gives once, few, many or a size class.

abundance	v_gene	d_gene	j_gene	CDR3aa	CDR3nt
-	TRBV7-9	TRBD1	TRBJ1-3	CASSFGTVGSGNTIYF	TGTGCCAGCAGCTTCGGGACAGTCGGCTCTGGAAACACCATATATTTT
-	TRBV5-4	TRBD2	TRBJ2-2	CASSLPSGRNTGELFF	TGTGCCAGCAGCCTTCCCAGCGGGAGGAACACCGGGGAGCTGTTTTTT
-	TRBV4-1	-	TRBJ1-4	CASSHPDGQGGEKLFF	TGCGCCAGCAGCCATCCAGATGGGCAAGGGGGTGAAAAACTGTTTTTT
-	TRBV10-2	-	TRBJ1-1	CASSEQGTNTEAFF	TGCGCCAGCAGTGAGCAGGGGACGAACACTGAAGCTTTCTTT
-	TRBV4-3	TRBD2	TRBJ2-1	CASSQSSGSGPNEQFF	TGCGCCAGCAGCCAATCGAGCGGGAGTGGGCCCAATGAGCAGTTCTTC
-	TRBV12-3/TRBV12-4	-	TRBJ1-1	CASSLAGDTEAFF	TGTGCCAGCAGTTTAGCAGGGGACACTGAAGCTTTCTTT
-	TRBV7-3	TRBD2	TRBJ2-1	CASSGTSGTYNEQFF	TGTGCCAGCAGCGGGACTAGCGGGACCTACAATGAGCAGTTCTTC
-	TRBV19	TRBD2	TRBJ2-3	CASSIEARAGGTPRTDTQYF	TGTGCCAGTAGTATCGAGGCGAGAGCGGGAGGGACCCCGCGGACAGATACGCAGTATTTT
-	TRBV10-3	TRBD2	TRBJ2-7	CAIRAPGLAATYEQYF	TGTGCCATCAGGGCTCCGGGACTAGCGGCGACCTACGAGCAGTACTTC
-	TRBV27	-	TRBJ2-1	CASSSPITSYNEQFF	TGTGCCAGCAGTTCGCCTATAACTTCCTACAATGAGCAGTTCTTC
-	TRBV19	TRBD2	TRBJ2-2	CASKISSGTNTGELFF	TGTGCCAGTAAGATCTCTAGCGGGACTAACACCGGGGAGCTGTTTTTT
-	TRBV4-1	-	TRBJ2-1	CASSQVLVIGYNEQFF	TGCGCCAGCAGCCAGGTTCTAGTGATAGGTTATAATGAGCAGTTCTTC
-	TRBV2	TRBD1	TRBJ1-2	CASRSALAGGRGGYTF	TGTGCCAGCAGGTCGGCCCTGGCAGGGGGCAGAGGTGGCTACACCTTC
once	TRBV15	-	TRBJ1-2	CATSSSISPYGYTF	TGTGCCACCAGCAGTAGTATTTCCCCCTATGGCTACACCTTC
-	TRBV14	TRBD1	TRBJ1-1	CASRPTGALGNTEAFF	TGTGCCAGCAGACCGACAGGGGCTTTGGGGAACACTGAAGCTTTCTTT
-	TRBV28	TRBD1	TRBJ2-5	CASSYRGRGETQYF	TGTGCCAGCAGTTACAGGGGGCGTGGAGAGACCCAGTACTTC
-	TRBV19	TRBD1	TRBJ1-1	CASSLGTGVNTEAFF	TGTGCCAGTAGTTTGGGGACAGGGGTGAACACTGAAGCTTTCTTT
-	TRBV30	TRBD1	TRBJ1-2	CAWSTSTGGLNYGYTF	TGTGCCTGGAGTACCTCGACAGGGGGCTTGAACTATGGCTACACCTTC
-	TRBV28	-	TRBJ1-1	CASSFLGGGSRNTEAFF	TGTGCCAGCAGTTTCCTCGGGGGAGGCAGTCGAAACACTGAAGCTTTCTTT
-	TRBV4-1	TRBD1	TRBJ1-4	CASSPYQQGRGEKLFF	TGCGCCAGCAGCCCCTATCAACAGGGGCGGGGTGAAAAACTGTTTTTT
-	TRBV7-9	TRBD1	TRBJ2-3	CASSWGQGAGDTQYF	TGTGCCAGCAGCTGGGGACAGGGAGCCGGAGATACGCAGTATTTT
-	TRBV5-1	TRBD1	TRBJ1-1	CASSLATGGTEAFF	TGCGCCAGCAGCTTGGCAACAGGGGGAACTGAAGCTTTCTTT
-	TRBV5-1	-	TRBJ2-5	CASSLGHRGETQYF	TGCGCCAGCAGCTTGGGGCACCGGGGAGAGACCCAGTACTTC
-	TRBV7-7	TRBD2	TRBJ2-2	CASSSGLGGTGELFF	TGTGCTAGCAGCTCAGGACTGGGAGGGACCGGGGAGCTGTTTTTT
-	TRBV29-1	TRBD2	TRBJ2-7	CSVGIAGSYEQYF	TGCAGCGTTGGGATAGCGGGGTCCTACGAGCAGTACTTC
-	TRBV11-2	TRBD1	TRBJ1-4	CASSVTGGVEDEKLFF	TGTGCCAGCAGCGTAACAGGGGGAGTCGAAGATGAAAAACTGTTTTTT
-	TRBV18	TRBD1	TRBJ2-7	CASSLDRVSYEQYF	TGTGCCAGCTCACTAGACAGGGTCTCCTACGAGCAGTACTTC
-	TRBV15	TRBD1	TRBJ2-5	CATSKGQGGQETQYF	TGTGCCACCAGCAAAGGACAGGGTGGCCAAGAGACCCAGTACTTC
once	TRBV30	-	TRBJ1-1	CAWSPGVGAFF	TGTGCCTGGAGTCCGGGGGTGGGGGCTTTCTTT
-	TRBV11-3	-	TRBJ1-2	CASSRRVYDTPNYGYTF	TGTGCCAGCAGCCGACGGGTCTACGATACGCCTAACTATGGCTACACCTTC
-	TRBV4-3	-	TRBJ2-1	CASSQDSARHNEQFF	TGCGCCAGCAGCCAGGACAGTGCCCGACACAATGAGCAGTTCTTC
-	TRBV28	-	TRBJ2-7	CASSGGLVPYEQYF	TGTGCCAGCAGTGGTGGACTGGTTCCCTACGAGCAGTACTTC
-	TRBV7-7	TRBD2	TRBJ2-2	CASSPRTSGRAGTNGELFF	TGTGCTAGCAGCCCGCGGACTAGCGGGAGGGCGGGAACGAACGGGGAGCTGTTTTTT
-	TRBV29-1	-	TRBJ1-2	CSVATDSNYGYTF	TGCAGCGTTGCGACAGATTCTAACTATGGCTACACCTTC
-	TRBV6-2/TRBV6-3	-	TRBJ1-3	CASSPGTTGNTIYF	TGTGCCAGCAGCCCAGGGACTACTGGAAACACCATATATTTT
-	TRBV29-1	-	TRBJ1-2	CSVDFGERYNYGYTF	TGCAGCGTTGATTTCGGGGAGAGGTACAACTATGGCTACACCTTC